The source of this T cell receptor (beta chain) is a study of T-cell memory formation after mild COVID-19. General study results and limits: A second wave expanding day 15 to 37 was CD4+-biased; contracting clones were balanced. Memory sampled before infection contained some responding clones, suggesting cross-reactive memory joined.

There are many counts of this clonotype. The antigen is not known. 5'RACE primed at constant segments yielded TCR alpha and TCR beta cDNA libraries bearing sample barcodes and UMIs. TCRdb reprocessed the 5' RACE reads with MiXCR, giving one entry per CDR3 protein. The sample holds approximately 60,000 distinct CDR3 sequences, around 10% seen once. The length of the CDR3 is 13 residues. Deletions cut 7 bases from V and 5 bases from J, with 9 bases between. The TCR sequence derives from a man between 18 and 35 years old who had mild COVID-19 (a few samples of this study predate the infection). Cell type and time point are not known. This sequence joins TRBV12-3 or TRBV12-4 and TRBJ2-6; D gene ambiguous. Sequencing was done on a sample of PBMCs or a T cell subset sorted from them (not recorded which). CDR3 coding DNA: TGTGCCAGCACTCTAGGTAGGGCCAACGTCCTGACTTTC. Its translation is CASTLGRANVLTF.